The text below deals with one T cell receptor beta chain. This clone was observed at least ten times. Its target antigen remains unknown. No base-level quality is on record; no much larger clone is a single base apart. These data originate in a study of metastatic and nonmetastatic thyroid tumors (dated by TCRdb to 2020 to 2022). At the level of the whole study: Repertoires from peripheral blood and from tumor or nodule tissue samples of malignant and benign thyroid patients were compared. What the research found in general, with its limitations: In both blood and tumor samples, TCR beta diversity was reported to be significantly higher in malignant tumors than in benign nodules.

Before undergoing thyroid surgery, none of the patients had been given any kind of treatment. Patient clinical samples collected from about 2012 to 2018 were retrospectively analysed using T-cell receptor beta sequencing. Libraries came from PCR. TCRdb names Illumina HiSeq 4000 as the instrument used. High-throughput sequencing was used to profile the TCR beta-chain CDR3 region of each patient. The source study handled its data this way. Drawing on CDR3 differences between clinicopathological groups, the researchers built a classifier meant to tell apart patients with distant-metastatic papillary thyroid cancer. Repertoire diversity was assessed with the Shannon index, and tumor-blood repertoire similarity with the Morisita-Horn index. TCRdb reworked the public reads: Q25 trimming with fastp, MiXCR clone assembly, productive beta chains retained. TCRdb, not the authors, supplied the V and J calls. A total of 70,000 or so clones appear in this sample, approximately 14% of them only once. About 6% of the sample lies in the top ten.

Looking up the germline V gene (reference sequence) yields CDR1 DFQATT and CDR2 SNEGSKA. V and J are truncated by 6 bases and 3 bases respectively, leaving an intervening sequence of 11 bases. Taken from cysteine to phenylalanine, the CDR3 has 12 residues. CDR3 DNA is the only sequence kept; it has 36 bases, read in frame from the first base. This TCR was recovered from a male donor with papillary thyroid cancer or a benign thyroid nodule (not recorded which). Some clones in this sample may be carry-over from other donors' samples. The source material was blood. This chain is built from TRBV20-1 and TRBJ1-2; TRBD1 might be the D gene, on 6 matching bases. Here the CDR3 is given as CSASDRHYGYTF. The sequenced DNA is TGCAGTGCCTCGGACAGACACTATGGCTACACCTTC.